This TCR beta chain was identified in a study of regulatory T cells in long-lasting Graves disease. Study overall: Newly diagnosed Graves' patients took antithyroid drugs under 3 months.

Investigators prepared the TCR beta libraries by applying iRepertoire HTBI primers and Arm-PCR of CDR3 regions. One entry per CDR3 protein, called by TCRdb with MiXCR from the multiplex PCR reads. Of some 410,000 distinct CDR3 sequences in the sample, about a sixth are singletons; the top ten hold approximately 11%. Described time point: newly diagnosed GD, antithyroid drugs for less than 3 months. From RNA extracted from PBMCs, the TCR library was made. CDR3 length: 16 amino acids. Germline V gene sequence: CDR1 MNHEY, CDR2 SMNVEV (reference sequence). V was pared by 6 bases and J by 4 bases, with 11 bases of the junction left unmatched. These data also featured in a second study, about T cells in Graves' hyperthyroidism and ophthalmopathy. That study reports: On the basis of clinical symptoms, serum thyroxine and TRAb, thyroid ultrasound and orbital computed tomography, diagnoses were made. TCR CDR3 underwent first-round RT-PCR with the HTBI primer set. The model foresaw ophthalmopathy a median roughly 6 months prior to onset.

The sequenced sample was peripheral blood mononuclear cells (PBMCs), obtained at new diagnosis, from a patient treated with antithyroid drugs. The rearrangement uses TRBV27 and TRBJ2-1; the match to TRBD2 covers 8 bases. The source is a woman aged 30 to 39 with Graves disease. CDR3 bases: TGTGCCAGCAGCCCGCTGGACGGGAGGGCTTACAATGAGCAGTTCTTC. It translates to CASSPLDGRAYNEQFF.